Listed below are T cell receptor beta chains from one sample, sequenced in a study of T cells in Graves' hyperthyroidism and ophthalmopathy. TCRdb passed the multiplex PCR reads through MiXCR, listing each CDR3 protein once. The table records about 560,000 distinct CDR3 sequences, approximately 15% of them present only once. Sequencing input: blood. The receptors were gathered from a woman aged 18-29 years with Graves' hyperthyroidism. CDR3s include the opening cysteine and the closing phenylalanine or tryptophan. D genes are given only for firm matches. Expanded clones are given a class, and other clones once, few, many or no size at all.

>TRBD1|TRBJ1-1|-|TRBV18
CASSPGQGASEAFF
TGTGCCAGCTCACCGGGACAGGGGGCCTCTGAAGCTTTCTTT
>-|TRBJ2-5|few|TRBV29-1
CSAVRSQETQYF
TGCAGCGCCGTGCGAAGCCAAGAGACCCAGTACTTC
>-|TRBJ1-2|-|TRBV3-1
CASSQDPLSGYGYTF
TGTGCCAGCAGCCAAGACCCGTTAAGTGGCTATGGCTACACCTTC
>-|TRBJ1-1|once|TRBV7-9
CASSFSGALTEAFF
TGTGCCAGCAGCTTCTCCGGGGCCCTCACTGAAGCTTTCTTT
>TRBD1|TRBJ2-5|few|TRBV6-1
CASSPGQGARETQYF
TGTGCCAGCAGCCCGGGACAGGGGGCTCGAGAGACCCAGTACTTC
>TRBD1|TRBJ1-1|many|TRBV7-8
CASSLGTGGWTEAFF
TGTGCCAGCAGCTTGGGGACAGGGGGCTGGACTGAAGCTTTCTTT
>-|TRBJ1-6|-|TRBV5-1
CASSLEGPGSPLHF
TGCGCCAGCAGCTTGGAAGGGCCTGGCTCACCCCTCCACTTT
>-|TRBJ1-1|many|TRBV7-2
CASSLASRPPEAFF
TGTGCCAGCAGCTTAGCGAGCAGGCCTCCTGAAGCTTTCTTT
>-|TRBJ1-2|-|TRBV7-9
CANSPTPIGPTTYGYTF
TGTGCCAACAGCCCGACGCCTATTGGGCCCACTACCTACGGCTACACCTTC
>-|TRBJ1-5|many|TRBV20-1
CSARGLGGSNQPQHF
TGCAGTGCTAGAGGACTCGGGGGTAGCAATCAGCCCCAGCATTTT